Shown below are 32 T cell receptor beta chains from a single sample sequenced in a study of cytomegalovirus exposure and HLA in healthy donors. The PCR had 60 Vbeta and 13 Jbeta primers. The method was immunoSEQ multiplex PCR; TCRdb's version includes in-frame clones alone and lacks a portion of them. The table includes 200,000 or so clones, about 90% detected once. Sequenced: PBMCs. These receptors all stem from a girl under three years old in good health and CMV-seronegative.

This chain joins TRBV27 and TRBJ1-1; D is unclear. From germline, CDR1 is MNHEY and CDR2 SMNVEV (reference sequence). The CDR3 extends over 18 amino acids. The V gene lost 4 bases and the J gene lost 0 bases, with 21 bases spanning the gap. The CDR3 is CASSSVPDSTGLNTEAFF. CDR3 nucleotide sequence: TGTGCCAGCAGTTCTGTTCCAGATTCGACTGGTTTGAACACTGAAGCTTTCTTT.

The chain couples TRBV6-5 to TRBJ2-7; no clear D. The V gene lost 2 bases and the J gene lost 2 bases, with 13 bases spanning the gap. The germline V gene encodes CDR1 MNHEY and CDR2 SVGAGI. This CDR3 has 15 amino acids. The CDR3 here is CASSYGSRLTYEQYF. CDR3 in DNA: TGTGCCAGCAGTTACGGGTCGCGACTCACCTACGAGCAGTACTTC.

The V and J genes are TRBV10-2 and TRBJ2-7, with no clear D. CDR3 size: 16 residues. Germline V gene lookup returns CDR1 WSHSY and CDR2 SAAADI. The V end lost 7 bases, the J end lost 2 bases, and 21 bases lay between the germline ends. CDR3 nucleotides: TGCGCCAGCACCGCCCCTGACACACTGCGAACCTACGAGCAGTACTTC. This gives the protein CASTAPDTLRTYEQYF.

This chain links TRBV4-2 with TRBJ2-2; tentatively, D is TRBD1 (6 bases). Germline CDR1 reads LGHNA; CDR2 reads YNFKEQ. The CDR3 spans 15 residues. The V gene lost 3 bases and the J gene lost 3 bases, with 11 bases spanning the gap. The CDR3 nucleotides are TGTGCCAGCAGCCAGGCAGGGGTAGACACCGGGGAGCTGTTTTTT. This translates into CASSQAGVDTGELFF.

The chain links TRBV5-1 to TRBJ1-5, with D possibly being TRBD1 (6 bases). The CDR3 consists of 14 residues. From germline, CDR1 is SGHRS and CDR2 YFSETQ. Trimming shortened V by 5 bases and J by 7 bases, and 16 bases separated the two germline ends. The CDR3 DNA reads as TGCGCCAGCAGTTGGTTACAGGGCGGACAGCCCCAGCATTTT. Translating it yields CASSWLQGGQPQHF. Full variable domain (outside the CDR3, taken from reference TRBV5-1 and TRBJ1-5): KAGVTQTPRYLIKTRGQQVTLSCSPISGHRSVSWYQQTPGQGLQFLFEYFSETQRNKGNFPGRFSGRQFSNSRSEMNVSTLELGDSALYLCASSWLQGGQPQHFGDGTRLSIL.

The rearrangement links TRBV13 to TRBJ2-4, with 9 bases lining up with TRBD2. Germline-derived CDR1 and CDR2 are PRHDT and FYEKMQ (reference sequence). The CDR3 sequence is 16 residues long. Trimming took 2 bases from V and 2 from J; bases not matched to a gene: 4. The CDR3, as DNA: TGTGCCAGCAGCTTACGACTAGCGGTTTCCAAAAACATTCAGTACTTC. As protein: CASSLRLAVSKNIQYF.

This chain connects TRBV4-1 to TRBJ2-1, with D tentatively TRBD2 (6 bases). The CDR3 is 20 residues long. The germline gives CDR1 MGHRA, CDR2 YSYEKL. The V gene lost 4 bases and the J gene lost 0 bases, with 25 bases spanning the gap. The CDR3 reads CASSRSDSLKRVYSYNEQFF. The CDR3 DNA sequence: TGCGCCAGCAGCCGCTCGGACTCCCTCAAGCGGGTTTACTCCTACAATGAGCAGTTCTTC.

This chain's CDR3 is CASSYSTGVGETQYF. In DNA, the CDR3 is TGTGCCAGCAGTTACAGTACAGGGGTGGGAGAGACCCAGTACTTC. The chain couples TRBV6-5 to TRBJ2-5, with 7 bases identical to TRBD1. The CDR3 consists of 15 residues. With V trimmed by 2 bases and J by 4 bases, 7 bases remained unmatched. In germline, CDR1 is MNHEY, CDR2 SVGAGI.

This clone was found once. The rearrangement links TRBV2 to TRBJ1-2, with D possibly being TRBD1 (6 bases). In germline, CDR1 is SNHLY, CDR2 FYNNEI. This CDR3 comprises 14 residues. Trimming left V 3 bases short and J 0 bases short, with 8 bases between. CDR3 nucleotides: TGTGCCAGCAGTGACAGGGGCGCTAACTATGGCTACACCTTC. Its protein product is CASSDRGANYGYTF.

The chain has TRBV7-9 and TRBJ2-1, with TRBD1 identical over 7 bases. The CDR3 totals 16 residues. Trimming at V came to 4 bases and at J to 3 bases, leaving 9 bases not matched to a gene. Germline lookup yields CDR1 SEHNR and CDR2 FQNEAQ (reference sequence). The DNA for the CDR3 is TGTGCCAGCAGCTGGATTACAGGGGTCCTCTACAATGAGCAGTTCTTC. Protein product: CASSWITGVLYNEQFF.

The CDR3 DNA is TGTGCCAGTAGTATCACAGTTGATAAGTGGCGCTCTGGAAACACCATATATTTT. Amino acids: CASSITVDKWRSGNTIYF. This sequence joins TRBV19 and TRBJ1-3; no clear D. V lost 3 bases and J 0 bases, leaving 18 bases between the germline ends. Germline CDR1 is LNHDA and CDR2 is SQIVND (reference sequence). The length of the CDR3 is 18 residues. The full variable domain, its missing parts supplied by reference TRBV19 and TRBJ1-3, is DGGITQSPKYLFRKEGQNVTLSCEQNLNHDAMYWYRQDPGQGLRLIYYSQIVNDFQKGDIAEGYSVSREKKESFPLTVTSAQKNPTAFYLCASSITVDKWRSGNTIYFGEGSWLTVV.

The chain recombines TRBV7-9 with TRBJ2-7, with 8 bases aligning to TRBD1. CDR1 and CDR2 (germline): SEHNR, FQNEAQ (reference sequence). Trimming removed 1 base from V and 1 base from J; junction bases left unmatched: 6. CDR3 size: 16 residues. For the CDR3, the DNA is TGTGCCAGCAGCTTAGAAGGGACAGGACTATCCTACGAGCAGTACTTC. Encoded protein: CASSLEGTGLSYEQYF.

The chain uses TRBV23-1 and TRBJ2-7; maybe TRBD2 (6 bases). TRBV23-1 is recorded as an ORF, its role being uncertain. This CDR3 is 14 amino acids long. Trimming removed 3 bases from V and 6 bases from J, with 15 bases in between. CDR3 residues: CASSHTALGGEQYF. CDR3 in DNA: TGCGCCAGCAGTCACACAGCCCTGGGAGGCGAGCAGTACTTC.

The chain joins TRBV5-8 to TRBJ1-3; D is perhaps TRBD1 (5 bases). The length of the CDR3 is 14 residues. Germline V gene data show CDR1 as SGHTS and CDR2 as YDEGEE. Written as DNA, the CDR3 is TGTGCGAGCCGGGGGAGAGGCTCTGGAAACACCATATATTTT. Its translation: CASRGRGSGNTIYF.

This clone was recorded only once. This chain connects TRBV13 to TRBJ2-5, with 12 bases fitting TRBD2. This CDR3 contains 15 residues. V shed 3 bases and J 4 bases; nucleotides not matched to a gene: 3. CDR1 PRHDT and CDR2 FYEKMQ come from the germline V gene (reference sequence). As DNA, the CDR3 is TGTGCCAGCAGCTTCCTAGCGGGGGGGCGAGAGACCCAGTACTTC. Its protein is CASSFLAGGRETQYF. The full variable domain, in which reference TRBV13 and TRBJ2-5 provide the parts outside the CDR3, is AAGVIQSPRHLIKEKRETATLKCYPIPRHDTVYWYQQGPGQDPQFLISFYEKMQSDKGSIPDRFSAQQFSDYHSELNMSSLELGDSALYFCASSFLAGGRETQYFGPGTRLLVL.

The V gene is TRBV9, the J gene TRBJ2-3, with TRBD2 identical over 9 bases. This CDR3 spans 15 amino acids. The V and J ends lost 3 bases and 4 bases, in that order; junction bases with no gene match: 6. From germline, CDR1 is SGDLS and CDR2 YYNGEE. The CDR3 reads CASSAAGGRPDTQYF. CDR3 in DNA: TGTGCCAGCAGCGCAGCGGGGGGAAGACCAGATACGCAGTATTTT.

V and J are TRBV7-9 and TRBJ2-1; TRBD2 matches 14 bases. V lost 10 bases, J lost 7 bases, and 3 bases stayed unmatched. Germline CDR1 is SEHNR and CDR2 is FQNEAQ (reference sequence). This CDR3 contains 13 residues. CDR3 sequence: CATRLAGGNEQFF. DNA for the CDR3: TGTGCCACTCGACTAGCGGGAGGGAATGAGCAGTTCTTC.

V and J are TRBV19 and TRBJ1-1; 7 positions agree with TRBD1. The germline V gene encodes CDR1 LNHDA and CDR2 SQIVND (reference sequence). The CDR3 consists of 14 residues. After removal of 3 bases from V and 8 bases from J, the junction contained 9 bases not matched to a gene. This chain's CDR3 is CASSIGGDSLEAFF. The CDR3 DNA reads as TGTGCCAGTAGTATCGGAGGGGACAGCCTAGAAGCTTTCTTT.

V and J are TRBV4-1 and TRBJ1-1, with no clear D. The CDR3 length is 13 residues. Trimming shortened V by 4 bases and J by 2 bases, and 8 bases separated the two germline ends. Germline CDR1 is MGHRA and CDR2 is YSYEKL. This chain's CDR3 is CASSLRVNTEAFF. The CDR3 bases are TGCGCCAGCAGCCTGAGGGTCAACACTGAAGCTTTCTTT.

This chain joins TRBV7-6 and TRBJ2-5, with D possibly TRBD1 on 5 matching bases. In germline, CDR1 is SGHVS, CDR2 FNYEAQ. V was cut by 5 bases and J by 6 bases, with 10 bases left in between. CDR3 length: 12 residues. The DNA for the CDR3 is TGTGCCAGCAGCAACCAGGGTCAGACCCAGTACTTC. Its translation: CASSNQGQTQYF.

The table lists this clone with a few counts. The J gene is TRBJ2-1, the V gene TRBV5-4; a possible D gene is TRBD1 (6 bases). This CDR3 is built from 15 residues. Trimming took off 6 bases at V and 5 bases at J, with 18 bases between the two ends. Germline CDR1 and CDR2: SGHNT and YYREEE (reference sequence). The DNA of the CDR3 is TGTGCCAGCAACCTTGACGGACAGCCGAACAATGAGCAGTTCTTC. Translated, it gives CASNLDGQPNNEQFF.

This clone was observed a few times. The chain combines TRBV10-1 with TRBJ1-6, with D possibly TRBD1 on 6 matching bases. Germline CDR1 WNHNN, CDR2 SYGVQD (reference sequence). V was pared by 0 bases and J by 6 bases, with 9 bases between. The CDR3 is 15 amino acids. CDR3 residues: CASSESDRRNSPLHF. CDR3 in DNA: TGCGCCAGCAGTGAGTCAGACAGGCGTAATTCACCCCTCCACTTT.

This clone was picked up one time. The chain has TRBV5-4 and TRBJ1-3, with no clear D. Trimming removed 0 bases from V and 5 bases from J, with 3 bases in between. The V gene's germline CDR1 is SGHNT and CDR2 YYREEE (reference sequence). The CDR3 sequence is 12 residues long. Here the CDR3 DNA reads TGTGCCAGCAGCTTGGACAGAAACACCATATATTTT. Its translation: CASSLDRNTIYF.

The genes are TRBV6-1 and TRBJ1-2, with D maybe TRBD1 (6 bases). The CDR3 runs to 14 residues. Trimming took off 3 bases at V and 12 bases at J, with 20 bases between the two ends. CDR1 and CDR2 from the germline V gene are MNHNS and SASEGT. Here the CDR3 DNA reads TGTGCCAGCAGTGATTACCATTCAGGGGCTAGGGACACCTTC. Translated: CASSDYHSGARDTF.

The chain couples TRBV5-1 to TRBJ2-2; 9 bases fit TRBD1. Germline V gene data show CDR1 as SGHRS and CDR2 as YFSETQ. Trimming took 4 bases from V and 0 from J; bases not matched to a gene: 7. This CDR3 spans 17 amino acids. The CDR3 DNA sequence: TGCGCCAGCAGCGTCGGGACAGGGTATTCGAACACCGGGGAGCTGTTTTTT. This gives the protein CASSVGTGYSNTGELFF.

This sequence joins TRBV19 and TRBJ2-7; the match to TRBD1 covers 7 bases. Trimming took 7 bases from V and 3 from J; bases not matched to a gene: 18. The CDR3 is 17 residues long. The germline gives CDR1 LNHDA, CDR2 SQIVND (reference sequence). DNA for the CDR3: TGTGCCAGTACACCCGGGACAGTAGCCCGGCAACTCTACGAGCAGTACTTC. Encoded protein: CASTPGTVARQLYEQYF. Using reference TRBV19 and TRBJ2-7 for the parts outside the CDR3, the full variable domain is DGGITQSPKYLFRKEGQNVTLSCEQNLNHDAMYWYRQDPGQGLRLIYYSQIVNDFQKGDIAEGYSVSREKKESFPLTVTSAQKNPTAFYLCASTPGTVARQLYEQYFGPGTRLTVT.

In its sample, this clone was seen once. The chain employs TRBV4-1 and TRBJ2-1; weak D call: TRBD2 (6 bases). Germline V lookup: CDR1 MGHRA, CDR2 YSYEKL. The CDR3 runs to 13 residues. The ends were cut back, 4 bases at V and 5 bases at J, with 9 bases in the middle. CDR3 coding DNA: TGCGCCAGCAGCCCCCGCGGGAACAATGAGCAGTTCTTC. It codes for CASSPRGNNEQFF.

This chain joins TRBV4-1 and TRBJ2-2, with TRBD2 matching 12 bases. In germline, CDR1 is MGHRA, CDR2 YSYEKL. The CDR3 runs to 18 residues. Trimming cost V 0 bases and J 5 bases; bases outside gene matches: 7. This CDR3 is CASSQDRLAGASTGELFF. CDR3 DNA sequence: TGCGCCAGCAGCCAAGACCGACTAGCGGGAGCTAGTACCGGGGAGCTGTTTTTT.

This clone was seen once. The rearrangement uses TRBV5-1 and TRBJ2-5, with D tentatively TRBD1 (5 bases). The germline CDR1 and CDR2 sequences are SGHRS and YFSETQ. With 0 bases removed from V and 0 bases from J, the gap between germline ends came to 6 bases. This CDR3 region has 14 residues. This CDR3 reads CASSLGGYQETQYF. The CDR3 DNA reads TGCGCCAGCAGCTTGGGGGGCTACCAAGAGACCCAGTACTTC.

This clone was seen only a few times. The chain has TRBV5-4 and TRBJ2-5; perhaps TRBD1 as D (6 bases). The CDR3 totals 13 residues. Trimming cost V 10 bases and J 2 bases, with 15 bases left between them. From germline, CDR1 is SGHNT and CDR2 YYREEE (reference sequence). The CDR3 loop reads CAGTRGTQETQYF. For the CDR3, the DNA is TGTGCCGGAACTAGGGGGACGCAAGAGACCCAGTACTTC.

A remark on this clone: Within the sample, other DNA sequences also encode this same CDR3. The chain carries TRBV27 and TRBJ1-1; D not resolved. V lost 0 bases to trimming and J lost 2 bases, with 7 bases between them. CDR1 is MNHEY and CDR2 is SMNVEV in the germline V gene (reference sequence). The length of the CDR3 is 14 residues. CDR3 coding DNA: TGTGCCAGCAGTTTATCGAGAGGAAACACTGAAGCTTTCTTT. Residues: CASSLSRGNTEAFF.

J is TRBJ1-1 and V is TRBV18, with D possibly TRBD1 on 5 matching bases. V lost 6 bases and J lost 1, with 9 bases in between. The CDR3 is 13 residues long. Germline values: CDR1 KGHSH, CDR2 LQKENI. The CDR3 sequence is CASSPQGNTEAFF. The CDR3 nucleotides read TGTGCCAGCTCGCCTCAGGGGAACACTGAAGCTTTCTTT.